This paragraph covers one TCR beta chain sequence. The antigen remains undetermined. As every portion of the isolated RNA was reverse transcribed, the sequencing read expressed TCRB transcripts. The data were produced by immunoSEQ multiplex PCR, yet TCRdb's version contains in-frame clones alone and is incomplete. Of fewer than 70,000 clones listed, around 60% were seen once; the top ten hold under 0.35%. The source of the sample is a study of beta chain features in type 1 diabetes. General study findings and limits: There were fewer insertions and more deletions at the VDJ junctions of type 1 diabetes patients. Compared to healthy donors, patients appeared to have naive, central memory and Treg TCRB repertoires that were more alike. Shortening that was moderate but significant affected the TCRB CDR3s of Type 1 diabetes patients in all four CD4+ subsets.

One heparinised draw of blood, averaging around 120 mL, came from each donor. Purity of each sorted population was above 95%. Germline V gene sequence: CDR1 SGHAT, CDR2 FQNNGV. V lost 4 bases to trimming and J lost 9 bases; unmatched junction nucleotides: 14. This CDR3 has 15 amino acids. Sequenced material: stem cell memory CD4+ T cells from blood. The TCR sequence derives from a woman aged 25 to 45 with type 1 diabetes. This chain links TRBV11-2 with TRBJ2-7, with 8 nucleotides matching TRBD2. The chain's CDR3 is CASSWGSGTFYGQYF. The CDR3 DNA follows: TGTGCCAGCAGCTGGGGTAGCGGGACATTCTATGGGCAGTACTTC.